This entry features one T cell receptor (beta chain) sequence. Its specificity is not known. This entry is derived from a study of T cell responses to AZD1222 COVID-19 vaccine. This table comes from immunoSEQ multiplex PCR, and its TCRdb copy is limited to in-frame clones, with some not included. The table has about 94,000 clones, 70% to 90% seen once. Whole-study findings and limits: Donors, mostly white British, included more females; clonal diversity was possibly underestimated. Seropositive at baseline were only a handful of AZD1222 recipients. Vaccine-related CD4 TCRs covered spike, predominating at 160-218 and 743-854. Samples come after the peak T cell response, not at day 14.

This CDR3 is built from 15 residues. Germline V gene lookup returns CDR1 SNHLY and CDR2 FYNNEI. V was cut by 2 bases and J by 9 bases, with 14 bases left in between. The chain carries TRBV2 and TRBJ1-6; weak D call: TRBD1 (5 bases). This receptor was taken from an adult in good health. The sequences come from peripheral blood, collected on day 0 of AZD1222 vaccination. The CDR3 nucleotides are TGTGCCAGCAGTGAAATGGGGCTGGGCATTTCACCCCTCCACTTT. This codes for CASSEMGLGISPLHF.